The entry that follows covers one TCR beta chain sequence. This clonotype was counted ten times or more. The antigen it recognizes is unknown. The input lacks base qualities; no much larger clone sits a single base away. This sample is drawn from a study of Graves' ophthalmopathy and Graves' hyperthyroidism (dated by TCRdb to between 2018 and 2020). About the full investigation: Peripheral blood was collected at initial diagnosis, before any treatment. The study used TCR beta repertoire signatures to distinguish Graves' ophthalmopathy from Graves' hyperthyroidism and to predict progression to ophthalmopathy. In total, 135 blood samples were TCR-sequenced: 40 to 45 ophthalmopathy, some 72 hyperthyroidism and about 17 hyperthyroidism-to-ophthalmopathy patients. To explore V-J signatures that separate ophthalmopathy from hyperthyroidism, a discovery set of about a hundred patients was enrolled, consisting of fewer than 45 with ophthalmopathy and approximately 60 with stable hyperthyroidism. For independent validation, a separate cohort was made up of some 18 hyperthyroidism patients plus 17 patients who later progressed from hyperthyroidism to ophthalmopathy. T-cell repertoires of thyroid tissue and blood were compared in more than five hyperthyroidism patients. After sampling, hyperthyroidism patients received methimazole starting at 30 mg daily, and ophthalmopathy patients received high-dose intravenous methylprednisolone. For training and testing, the approximately 97 patients in the discovery cohort were randomly divided in a 7:3 ratio.

Points the paper makes about the study in general: In cross-validation, the 13-signature model distinguished ophthalmopathy from stable hyperthyroidism with around 86% sensitivity and 81% to 82% specificity, while in the test set the corresponding values were around 79% and 71%. Most expanded thyroid clonotypes with frequency above 0.001 were also detected in blood, suggesting blood repertoires may reflect the thyroid immune response. In validation, the model predicted ophthalmopathy progression with about 70% sensitivity and around 72% specificity; 12 predicted patients were CT-confirmed with GO in a median of approximately six months. Sample size was not predetermined statistically, and investigators were not blinded to group allocation.

The ophthalmopathy patients had moderately to severely active disease, with a Clinical Activity Score of 3 or higher, a NOSPECS grade of 4 or higher, and a disease duration of less than 3 months. Patients with other autoimmune diseases, uncontrolled infections, pregnancy or lactation were excluded. Clinical symptoms, serum thyroxine, TRAb, thyroid ultrasound and orbital computed tomography formed the basis of the diagnosis. Ficoll-Paque density gradient centrifugation was used to isolate PBMCs from around 10 ml of fresh peripheral blood. Total RNA was extracted using Trizol reagent, and RNA quality was checked on an Agilent 2100 Bioanalyzer. For repertoire sequencing, TCR beta CDR3 regions were amplified from RNA transcripts. The first round of RT-PCR was done with HTBI primers and the Qiagen OneStep RT-PCR kit, and was followed by a second round of multiplex PCR, then size selection and purification. Libraries were sequenced on an Illumina HiSeq2000 using paired-end 100 bp reads. Concerning the study's data processing: SOAPnuke was used for read processing, and reads with adapters, uncalled bases, a mean Phred below 15, or no exact constant-primer or identifier match were discarded. High-quality paired reads were merged with COPE v1.2.5. Each unique nucleotide sequence was treated as a clonotype, and MiTCR v1.1 was used to align the clonotypes to the IMGT TRB V, D and J references. The analysis was limited to V-J combinations with a frequency above 0.0001, which together covered approximately 99% of the repertoires. For each V-J combination, a TCR clonal expansion and chaos score was defined as the ratio of F50 clonal expansion to chaos observed in the TCRdist matrix. Features were reduced by Welch's t-statistics and random forest to 10 to 15 V-J combinations, which fed a naive Bayes classifier. The Morisita-Horn index was used to measure how similar the thyroid and blood repertoires were. TCRdb applied fastp at Q25 and MiXCR to the public reads, then kept only in-frame beta chains. Rows with a matching CDR3 protein are joined into one entry that keeps the most common DNA and genes. The V and J calls reflect TCRdb's pipeline rather than the authors' work. In this sample the table shows hundreds of thousands of distinct CDR3 sequences, approximately 15% of which occur a single time. About 9.4% of the sample lies in the top ten.

The V and J ends are trimmed by 1 base and 5 bases, leaving 6 bases between them. The CDR3 runs 12 amino acids, cysteine and phenylalanine included. The only DNA kept is the CDR3, 36 bases in frame from the first base. CDR1 and CDR2 are read off the germline V gene (reference sequence) as DFQATT and SNEGSKA. This sequence uses TRBV20-1 and TRBJ2-4; tentative D gene TRBD1, with 5 bases matching. This sequence was found in a woman aged 25 to 45 with Graves' ophthalmopathy. Donor details come from another sample of the same person, matched by shared clones. Sample: blood. The CDR3 reads as follows: CSARVGQNIQYF. In nucleotide form, the sequence is TGCAGTGCTAGAGTGGGGCAAAACATTCAGTACTTC.